Listed here are 17 T cell receptor beta chains from one sample, sequenced in a study of CD8 T cells in ankylosing spondylitis. TCRdb fed the 5' RACE reads into MiXCR, producing one record per CDR3 protein. The repertoire includes fewer than 250,000 distinct CDR3 sequences, approximately 10% of them detected once, and less than 25% sits in the top ten. The sample comprised blood, either unsorted or a sorted T cell fraction (not recorded which). The receptors come from a male donor with ankylosing spondylitis or in good health (not recorded which).

J is TRBJ2-3 and V is TRBV5-1, with D unresolved. V was pared by 6 bases and J by 3 bases, with 11 bases between. CDR1 is SGHRS, CDR2 YFSETQ, per germline. The CDR3 sequence is 13 residues long. The CDR3 DNA reads TGCGCCAGCAACCCCGGAAGTACAGATACGCAGTATTTT. This translates into CASNPGSTDTQYF.

This clonotype was observed at least ten times. The chain employs TRBV9 and TRBJ1-6, with TRBD1 matching 7 bases. The CDR3 loop spans 15 amino acids. V lost 0 bases to trimming and J lost 6 bases; unmatched junction nucleotides: 3. CDR1 is SGDLS, CDR2 YYNGEE, per germline. CDR3: CASSVEAGGNSPLHF. The CDR3 DNA follows: TGTGCCAGCAGCGTAGAGGCAGGGGGTAATTCACCCCTCCACTTT.

This clonotype was counted ten times or more. The V call is TRBV18, the J call TRBJ2-1; 10 bases align to TRBD2. Germline V gives CDR1 KGHSH, CDR2 LQKENI. Trimming removed 1 base from V and 5 bases from J; junction bases left unmatched: 5. CDR3 length: 16 residues. CDR3 nucleotides: TGTGCCAGCTCACCACGAGCCAGCGGGGGGGACAATGAGCAGTTCTTC. Translating gives CASSPRASGGDNEQFF.

At least ten counts were recorded for this clonotype. V usage is TRBV3-1 and J usage is TRBJ2-3; the D gene is possibly TRBD2 (7 bases). Germline V gene data show CDR1 as LGHDT and CDR2 as YNNKEL (reference sequence). CDR3 size: 16 residues. V lost 0 bases, J lost 4 bases, and 14 bases lay in between. The CDR3 reads CASSQEEGGRSDTQYF. The CDR3 DNA reads TGTGCCAGCAGCCAAGAGGAGGGGGGGCGTTCAGATACGCAGTATTTT.

On this clonotype: This clone may be a read error of a much larger clone one base away. The chain employs TRBV6-1 and TRBJ2-7; D perhaps matches TRBD1 (6 bases). Germline values: CDR1 MNHNS, CDR2 SASEGT. The CDR3 loop spans 13 amino acids. CDR3 in DNA: TGTGCCGGCAGTCGGGACAACTCCTACGAGCAGTACTTC. Residues: CAGSRDNSYEQYF.

This clonotype appeared many times. The chain has TRBV7-8 and TRBJ2-1; 9 bases map to TRBD2. This CDR3 comprises 15 residues. Germline CDR1 and CDR2: SGHVS and FQNEAQ. V was clipped by 3 bases and J by 10 bases; unmatched bases: 10. CDR3 protein: CASSLRPSGAGEQFF. The CDR3 nucleotides read TGTGCCAGCAGCTTGCGGCCTAGCGGGGCGGGCGAGCAGTTCTTC.

Many counts were recorded for this clonotype. This chain connects TRBV20-1 to TRBJ1-5, with D unclear. Looked up from germline, CDR1 is DFQATT and CDR2 is SNEGSKA (reference sequence). The CDR3 contains 14 residues. Trimming left V 1 base short and J 0 bases short, with 7 bases between. The CDR3 bases are TGCAGTGCTAGAGGTTCTCTTAGCAATCAGCCCCAGCATTTT. It yields the protein CSARGSLSNQPQHF.

This clonotype was detected many times. The chain combines TRBV5-6 with TRBJ2-3, with D unresolved. V was shortened by 5 bases and J by 5 bases, with 15 bases between the two germline ends. The CDR3 runs to 14 residues. Germline CDR1 SGHDT, CDR2 YYEEEE. Here the CDR3 DNA reads TGTGCCAGCAGTCCCGAGGCCCGCGGAGATACGCAGTATTTT. Residues: CASSPEARGDTQYF. Together with reference TRBV5-6 and TRBJ2-3, the CDR3 gives the full variable domain: DAGVTQSPTHLIKTRGQQVTLRCSPKSGHDTVSWYQQALGQGPQFIFQYYEEEERQRGNFPDRFSGHQFPNYSSELNVNALLLGDSALYLCASSPEARGDTQYFGPGTRLTVL.

This clonotype was found many times. The chain has TRBV20-1 and TRBJ1-2; D is uncertain. The CDR3 is made up of 15 amino acids. The germline CDR1 and CDR2 sequences are DFQATT and SNEGSKA (reference sequence). V was cut by 2 bases and J by 0 bases, with 13 bases left in between. The CDR3, as DNA: TGCAGTGCTAGACCCCGAGACGGATCTAACTATGGCTACACCTTC. Its protein is CSARPRDGSNYGYTF.

V and J are TRBV5-6 and TRBJ2-2; D ambiguous. Germline CDR1 is SGHDT and CDR2 is YYEEEE. With 4 bases removed from V and 1 base from J, the gap between germline ends came to 11 bases. This CDR3 is built from 15 residues. This chain's CDR3 is CASSPVRKNTGELFF. The CDR3 coding sequence is TGTGCCAGCAGCCCGGTAAGGAAGAACACCGGGGAGCTGTTTTTT.

This clonotype was seen many times. The J gene is TRBJ2-3, the V gene TRBV15; TRBD2 is a possible D gene (6 bases). This CDR3 comprises 12 residues. The V end was cut by 5 bases, the J end by 6 bases, with 9 bases between. Germline CDR1 and CDR2: LNHNV and YYDKDF (reference sequence). Written as DNA, the CDR3 is TGTGCCACCAGCGGAGGGACCGATACGCAGTATTTT. Protein: CATSGGTDTQYF.

This clonotype has at least ten counts. The V and J genes are TRBV5-1 and TRBJ2-3; 9 bases are a match to TRBD2. The germline gives CDR1 SGHRS, CDR2 YFSETQ. Losses at the gene ends were 0 bases for V and 2 bases for J; bases not matched to a gene: 4. The CDR3 loop spans 16 amino acids. This CDR3 is CASSLASGDHTDTQYF. CDR3 nucleotides: TGCGCCAGCAGCTTGGCTAGCGGGGATCACACAGATACGCAGTATTTT.

V gene TRBV5-1 combines with J gene TRBJ2-1; 7 positions agree with TRBD2. From germline, CDR1 is SGHRS and CDR2 YFSETQ. V lost 5 bases and J lost 5; bases outside the gene matches: 7. The CDR3 extends over 14 amino acids. Written as DNA, the CDR3 is TGCGCCAGCAGTTTCCTGGGGGGGGACAATGAGCAGTTCTTC. Its protein is CASSFLGGDNEQFF.

In this sample, this clonotype turned up many times. The chain is built from TRBV5-1 and TRBJ2-7; 12 bases fit TRBD2. The CDR3 has 16 amino acids. With 6 bases clipped from V and 5 bases from J, the junction kept 12 bases outside the gene matches. Germline values: CDR1 SGHRS, CDR2 YFSETQ. The DNA of the CDR3 is TGCGCCAGCAACCTACTAGCGGGGGGTCCCCTTAACGAGCAGTACTTC. It specifies CASNLLAGGPLNEQYF.

The J gene is TRBJ1-1, the V gene TRBV7-8; D call uncertain. V shed 3 bases and J shed 5 bases, with 13 bases lying between them. This CDR3 is 14 amino acids long. Germline V gene data show CDR1 as SGHVS and CDR2 as FQNEAQ. The CDR3 nucleotides are TGTGCCAGCAGCTTCCGAAACCTGGCTACTGAAGCTTTCTTT. Protein product: CASSFRNLATEAFF.

Concerning this clonotype itself: One end of the junction is discordant with germline, which a read error may explain. V and J are TRBV25-1 and TRBJ2-5; 8 nucleotides line up with TRBD2. CDR1 and CDR2 from the germline V gene are MGHDK and SYGVNS. CDR3 length equals 15 residues. Here the CDR3 DNA reads TGTGCCAGCAGTGAATTAAGCGGGGGCCAAGAGAACCAGTACTTC. Its translation is CASSELSGGQENQYF.

The rearrangement joins TRBV12-3 or TRBV12-4 to TRBJ2-1; TRBD2 aligns across 10 bases. CDR3 length: 14 residues. V lost 2 bases, J lost 6 bases, and 1 base stayed unmatched. CDR3 nucleotides: TGTGCCAGCAGTTTACCTAGCGGGGGCAATGAGCAGTTCTTC. This gives the protein CASSLPSGGNEQFF.